Following are 24 T cell receptor beta chains from one sample sequenced in a study of PD-L1 blockade in urothelial cancer. This sample's time point: pretreatment peripheral blood. The protocol was immunoSEQ multiplex PCR, while the TCRdb copy is restricted to in-frame clones and leaves out a portion. Here the sample spans tens of thousands of clones, 65% to 85% being singletons. The material sequenced was PBMCs, taken around atezolizumab (anti-PD-L1) treatment. These receptors all stem from a man in his 60s with urothelial cancer.

This chain uses TRBV7-8 with TRBJ2-2, with TRBD1 matching 8 bases. V dropped 3 bases and J dropped 1; count of bases not matched to a gene: 1. CDR1 is SGHVS, CDR2 FQNEAQ, per germline. The CDR3 spans 15 residues. The CDR3 DNA reads as TGTGCCAGCAGCTTGGGGACAGGGAACACCGGGGAGCTGTTTTTT. Amino acids: CASSLGTGNTGELFF.

This clone was recorded only once. The rearrangement links TRBV25-1 to TRBJ2-1; 7 bases agree with TRBD2. J was trimmed by 5 bases and V by 3 bases; bases with no gene match: 10. Germline assignment: CDR1 MGHDK and CDR2 SYGVNS. The CDR3 covers 16 residues. The CDR3 region has the DNA TGTGCCAGCAGTGATTGGGAGGCGGGAGAAGACAATGAGCAGTTCTTC. It is translated as CASSDWEAGEDNEQFF.

This clone was recorded only once. The chain combines TRBV18 with TRBJ1-5; no reliable D call. V was cut by 2 bases and J by 7 bases, with 9 bases left in between. Germline V gives CDR1 KGHSH, CDR2 LQKENI. The CDR3 loop spans 13 amino acids. The CDR3 DNA sequence: TGTGCCAGCTCACCAGGAGGTCAACAGCCCCAGCATTTT. Translated: CASSPGGQQPQHF.

The gene calls are TRBV5-6 and TRBJ2-2; 8 bases map to TRBD1. This CDR3 spans 16 amino acids. CDR1 and CDR2 from the germline V gene are SGHDT and YYEEEE. J was trimmed by 6 bases and V by 6 bases; bases with no gene match: 13. The CDR3, as DNA: TGTGCCAGCACCCGCCCGGACAGGGCGATATCCGGGGAGCTGTTTTTT. Amino acids: CASTRPDRAISGELFF.

J is TRBJ2-1 and V is TRBV19; 10 bases line up with TRBD1. V gave up 7 bases and J gave up 5 bases; unmatched junction bases: 8. The CDR3 loop spans 15 amino acids. Germline V CDR1 and CDR2: LNHDA, SQIVND (reference sequence). The DNA for the CDR3 is TGTGCCAGTACCGCACCCGGGACAGGGGACAATGAGCAGTTCTTC. Amino acid sequence: CASTAPGTGDNEQFF.

The chain is built from TRBV5-1 and TRBJ2-1; 7 bases match TRBD2. There are 16 residues in the CDR3. Per germline, CDR1 SGHRS and CDR2 YFSETQ. The ends lost 4 bases at V and 3 bases at J; junction bases unmatched: 10. The DNA of the CDR3 is TGCGCCAGCAGCCCCGGGCGGGAGAGGATCTACAATGAGCAGTTCTTC. Amino acid sequence: CASSPGRERIYNEQFF.

In this sample, this clone turned up once. The gene calls are TRBV6-1 and TRBJ1-3; D not certain. The CDR3 is 12 residues long. V lost 4 bases and J lost 3, with 4 bases in between. CDR1 is MNHNS, CDR2 SASEGT, per germline. CDR3 DNA sequence: TGTGCCAGCAGTGTGAGTGGAAACACCATATATTTT. This encodes CASSVSGNTIYF.

The chain recombines TRBV19 with TRBJ1-2; the D is unclear. V was pared by 6 bases and J by 6 bases, with 14 bases between. Germline V lookup: CDR1 LNHDA, CDR2 SQIVND (reference sequence). This CDR3 has 13 residues. The CDR3 nucleotides read TGTGCCAGTAGCCCCCGGCCAGACAATGGCTACACCTTC. This sequence encodes CASSPRPDNGYTF.

The rearrangement uses TRBV7-2 and TRBJ1-2; D possibly corresponds to TRBD1 (6 bases). Germline CDR1 is SGHTA and CDR2 is FQGNSA. V was trimmed by 0 bases and J by 2 bases, leaving 10 bases between them. This CDR3 region has 15 residues. The CDR3 loop reads CASSLAHRENYGYTF. The CDR3 nucleotides read TGTGCCAGCAGCTTAGCCCACAGGGAGAACTATGGCTACACCTTC.

The chain links TRBV6-5 to TRBJ2-7; the D is unclear. There are 15 residues in the CDR3. Per the germline V gene, CDR1 is MNHEY and CDR2 is SVGAGI. The V gene lost 1 base and the J gene lost 5 bases, with 15 bases spanning the gap. The chain's CDR3 is CASSYLERAIDEQYF. The CDR3 DNA follows: TGTGCCAGCAGTTACTTGGAGCGTGCGATAGACGAGCAGTACTTC.

The V call is TRBV9, the J call TRBJ2-3; TRBD2 is a possible D gene (6 bases). Germline assignment: CDR1 SGDLS and CDR2 YYNGEE. CDR3 length: 14 amino acids. The ends were cut back, 3 bases at V and 11 bases at J, with 19 bases in the middle. The CDR3 coding sequence is TGTGCCAGCAGCGACCTTACGCATCGGGAGCAGCAGTATTTT. Translating gives CASSDLTHREQQYF.

The J gene is TRBJ2-1, the V gene TRBV29-1; 11 bases fit TRBD2. CDR3 length: 14 amino acids. V dropped 3 bases and J dropped 6; count of bases not matched to a gene: 4. Looked up from germline, CDR1 is SQVTM and CDR2 is ANQGSEA. The DNA for the CDR3 is TGCAGCGTTGATTTGCTAGCGGGGGGCAATGAGCAGTTCTTC. Amino acids: CSVDLLAGGNEQFF.

The rearrangement joins TRBV9 to TRBJ2-5; possibly TRBD1 for D (8 bases). The germline CDR1 and CDR2 sequences are SGDLS and YYNGEE. The CDR3 extends over 15 amino acids. V lost 0 bases, J lost 7 bases, and 16 bases lay in between. The CDR3 loop reads CASSVDGNRGGTQYF. In DNA form, the CDR3 reads TGTGCCAGCAGCGTAGACGGGAACAGGGGGGGGACCCAGTACTTC.

The chain combines TRBV5-1 with TRBJ2-3; tentatively, D is TRBD1 (8 bases). Germline V CDR1 and CDR2: SGHRS, YFSETQ. V was trimmed by 3 bases and J by 1 base, leaving 15 bases between them. The CDR3 sequence is 16 residues long. CDR3 coding DNA: TGCGCCAGCAGCTCTAGACAGGGGAGGGGCACAGATACGCAGTATTTT. Its translation is CASSSRQGRGTDTQYF.

The chain carries TRBV12-5 and TRBJ1-3; the D gene is possibly TRBD1 (6 bases). Between the trimmed V and J ends, which lost 9 bases and 4 bases, there was a span of 16 bases. The CDR3 has 14 residues. The V gene's germline CDR1 is LGHNT and CDR2 FRNRAP. The CDR3 reads CASKQGYSGNTIYF. For the CDR3, the DNA is TGTGCTAGCAAACAGGGCTACAGCGGAAACACCATATATTTT.

This clone is a singleton in its sample. This chain links TRBV30 with TRBJ2-1; D is perhaps TRBD1 (5 bases). Trimming stripped 3 bases from V and 4 bases from J, with 13 bases between. The CDR3 covers 14 residues. Germline CDR1 and CDR2: GTSNPN and SVGIG (reference sequence). The CDR3 region is CAWRLQGRYNEQFF. The CDR3 DNA follows: TGTGCCTGGAGGTTGCAGGGCCGGTACAATGAGCAGTTCTTC.

The chain joins TRBV25-1 to TRBJ1-1; D call uncertain. With 4 bases removed from V and 4 bases from J, the gap between germline ends came to 13 bases. Germline V gives CDR1 MGHDK, CDR2 SYGVNS. The CDR3 is 14 residues long. The CDR3 protein is CASSGTGTLTEAFF. As DNA, the CDR3 is TGTGCCAGCAGTGGTACGGGTACCCTCACTGAAGCTTTCTTT.

In DNA form, the CDR3 reads TGTGCCAGCAGTCCAGACAGATTAAACACTGAAGCTTTCTTT. Its translation: CASSPDRLNTEAFF. The chain employs TRBV2 and TRBJ1-1, with D possibly matching TRBD1 (5 bases). V lost 5 bases and J 2 bases, leaving 12 bases between the germline ends. Germline V gene lookup returns CDR1 SNHLY and CDR2 FYNNEI. The CDR3 sequence is 14 residues long.

The rearrangement uses TRBV7-8 and TRBJ2-1, with D unclear. V gave up 1 base and J gave up 6 bases, with 4 bases separating them. The length of the CDR3 is 12 residues. Germline V gene lookup returns CDR1 SGHVS and CDR2 FQNEAQ. The CDR3 sequence: CASSLVGNEQFF. The CDR3 DNA is TGTGCCAGCAGCTTAGTCGGCAATGAGCAGTTCTTC.

The DNA of the CDR3 is TGTGCCAGCAGCTTAGCGGGACAGCCCTACGAGCAGTACTTC. Protein: CASSLAGQPYEQYF. The chain employs TRBV7-9 and TRBJ2-7, with 7 bases matching TRBD1. CDR3 size: 14 residues. The germline CDR1 and CDR2 sequences are SEHNR and FQNEAQ (reference sequence). J gave up 2 bases and V 0 bases, and 1 base lay outside the gene matches. Filled out from reference TRBV7-9 and TRBJ2-7, the complete variable domain reads DTGVSQNPRHKITKRGQNVTFRCDPISEHNRLYWYRQTLGQGPEFLTYFQNEAQLEKSRLLSDRFSAERPKGSFSTLEIQRTEQGDSAMYLCASSLAGQPYEQYFGPGTRLTVT.

This chain connects TRBV6-5 to TRBJ2-5, with unresolved D. Trimming shortened V by 0 bases and J by 5 bases, and 4 bases separated the two germline ends. Germline CDR1 MNHEY, CDR2 SVGAGI. The CDR3 sequence is 12 residues long. This CDR3 is CASSYSGETQYF. The CDR3 DNA reads TGTGCCAGCAGTTACTCGGGCGAGACCCAGTACTTC.

The CDR3 DNA reads TGTGCCAGCAGCTACCCAGGGACTAGCGGGAGCGACACTGAGCAGTTCTTC. It translates to CASSYPGTSGSDTEQFF. This sequence joins TRBV5-4 and TRBJ2-1; 14 nucleotides match TRBD2. V was pared by 3 bases and J by 9 bases, with 11 bases of the junction left unmatched. The germline CDR1 and CDR2 sequences are SGHNT and YYREEE (reference sequence). The length of the CDR3 is 17 residues.

This clone was counted only a few times. The chain couples TRBV7-3 to TRBJ2-7, with TRBD1 matching 7 bases. CDR3 length: 14 amino acids. Trimming took 4 bases from V and 5 from J; bases not matched to a gene: 8. Germline lookup yields CDR1 SGHTA and CDR2 FQGTGA. CDR3 nucleotide sequence: TGTGCCAGCAGCTCCACAGGGGTCAGGGACGAGCAGTACTTC. This translates into CASSSTGVRDEQYF. Full variable domain (rest looked up from reference TRBV7-3 and TRBJ2-7): GAGVSQTPSNKVTEKGKYVELRCDPISGHTALYWYRQSLGQGPEFLIYFQGTGAADDSGLPNDRFFAVRPEGSVSTLKIQRTERGDSAVYLCASSSTGVRDEQYFGPGTRLTVT.

This chain joins TRBV5-1 and TRBJ2-5, with 7 bases matching TRBD1. Germline trimming cut 0 bases from V and 8 bases from J; bases unmatched to any gene: 4. Looked up from germline, CDR1 is SGHRS and CDR2 is YFSETQ. The CDR3 covers 13 residues. The CDR3 here is CASSLVGQSTQYF. The CDR3 DNA reads as TGCGCCAGCAGCTTGGTGGGACAGTCAACCCAGTACTTC.